This T cell receptor (beta chain) was retrieved from a study of blood T cell repertoires in COVID-19 (dated by TCRdb to 2020 to 2021). Background on the whole study: Samples from collaborators originated in the United States, Italy and Spain and spanned both the acute and convalescent phases of COVID-19. The prospective study material was composed of cDNA or gDNA derived from T cells, B-cell-depleted T cells, or PBMCs. The dataset comprised deeply sampled blood TCRbeta repertoires from subjects exposed to, actively infected with, or recovered from COVID-19. A freely available public database, intended as a resource for researchers studying the immune response to SARS-CoV-2, is where the repertoires were released. Samples were obtained from the ongoing ImmuneRACE study (first 160 participants) and from 950 to 1,500 subjects provided by 6 global collaborators. Sample metadata almost always included a de-identified subject ID, COVID-19 status, age in years and sex. Where available, HLA class I and class II types were taken from metadata supplied by the sample provider and were not determined by assay-based typing. Overall results and qualifications from the work: Clinical and demographic metadata were provided uncurated, with the amount varying by source and participant.

TCRbeta CDR3 regions were amplified from genomic DNA using the immunoSEQ Assay, a bias-controlled multiplex PCR. The paper's processing steps were these. The number of nucleated cells in each sample was estimated by amplification of reference gene primers within the assay. To quantify the absolute abundance of each unique TCRbeta CDR3 rearrangement, sequence reads were collapsed and filtered. For each sample, productive Simpson clonality was calculated as the square root of Simpson's diversity index over productive rearrangements. The table was pulled from immuneACCESS by TCRdb, which kept in-frame rearrangements only. Such tables lose some clones; where checked, under half of the loss comes from unresolved V genes, and the rest has no known cause. The DNA was the basis for D and trimming; V, J and clone size are from that table. For this sample there are approximately 220,000 clones; approximately 90% appear just once. Together, the top ten hold 3.5% to 4.5% of the sample.

Participants in the prospective study were enrolled through a virtual design, were aged about 18 to 100 years, and lived in fewer than 30 United States geographic areas. In the prospective study, cohorts were assigned on the basis of participant-reported clinical history obtained from a screening survey and a study questionnaire. Mobile phlebotomists in the prospective study collected whole blood, serum and a nasopharyngeal or oropharyngeal swab from every participant. Prospective study participants could optionally give additional blood draws and questionnaires over a roughly two-month period. Blood samples from the prospective study were shipped frozen or at room temperature prior to DNA extraction. Comments on this clone: No antigen is known for it. It has no much larger one-base neighbor in the sample; base qualities were not kept.

Compared with germline, V lacks 6 bases and J lacks 7 bases; bases without a gene match: 7. The CDR1 and CDR2 encoded by the germline V gene are SNHLY and FYNNEI. Taken from cysteine to phenylalanine, the CDR3 has 15 residues. The read is trimmed to its CDR3 DNA, 45 bases read in frame from base 1. Specimen: PBMCs or T cells enriched from blood (not recorded which). The receptor chain draws on TRBV2 and TRBJ1-6; the central 9 bases match TRBD1. The source is a woman in her thirties or forties with acute COVID-19. The nucleotide sequence is given as TGTGCCAGCAGAGAGGACAGGGGTAGCAATTCACCCCTCCACTTT. This gives the protein CASREDRGSNSPLHF.